These T cell receptor beta chains were read from a single sample in a study of T cells in Graves' hyperthyroidism and ophthalmopathy. One entry per CDR3 protein, called by TCRdb with MiXCR from the multiplex PCR reads. The table shows roughly 160,000 distinct CDR3 sequences, with 8% to 9.5% occurring only once. Sequenced sample: blood. All receptors derive from a woman aged 18-29 years with Graves' hyperthyroidism that later progressed to Graves' ophthalmopathy. The CDR3 runs from the conserved cysteine through the conserved F or W. A D gene is named only where the DNA matches it firmly. A clone size is listed for some rows: how often the clone was seen (once, few, many), or a class if it is expanded.

size	V	J	D	CDR3	DNA
many	TRBV7-8	TRBJ2-5	TRBD2	CASSFGLAVETQYF	TGTGCCAGCAGCTTCGGACTAGCGGTAGAGACCCAGTACTTC
many	TRBV27	TRBJ2-5	TRBD2	CASSLGRDQETQYF	TGTGCCAGCAGTTTAGGGAGGGACCAAGAGACCCAGTACTTC
many	TRBV10-3	TRBJ2-3	NA	CAISEERSQYF	TGTGCCATCAGTGAAGAGCGGTCGCAGTATTTT
few	TRBV4-1	TRBJ1-2	NA	CASSLVEQRGYTF	TGCGCCAGCAGTCTTGTAGAACAGCGCGGCTACACCTTC
many	TRBV10-3	TRBJ2-5	TRBD1	CAISKTGQAEETQYF	TGTGCCATCAGTAAAACCGGACAGGCTGAAGAGACCCAGTACTTC
few	TRBV20-1	TRBJ2-6	NA	CSATFGANVLTF	TGCAGTGCCACCTTTGGGGCCAACGTCCTGACTTTC
many	TRBV19	TRBJ1-2	TRBD1	CASSIGRDRPIYGYTF	TGTGCCAGTAGTATAGGGAGGGACAGACCTATCTATGGCTACACCTTC
many	TRBV12-3/TRBV12-4	TRBJ2-7	NA	CASSFRRRDHEQYF	TGTGCCAGCAGTTTCAGACGTAGGGACCACGAGCAGTACTTC
many	TRBV19	TRBJ1-5	NA	CASSIQAEPQPQHF	TGTGCCAGTAGTATTCAAGCGGAACCCCAGCCCCAGCATTTT
few	TRBV9	TRBJ2-1	NA	CASSVAGLDGRNEQFF	TGTGCCAGCAGCGTAGCGGGGCTAGACGGCCGCAATGAGCAGTTCTTC
many	TRBV5-1	TRBJ2-7	NA	CASSSDGVSYEQYF	TGCGCCAGCAGTTCGGACGGGGTAAGCTACGAGCAGTACTTC
medium-sized	TRBV28	TRBJ1-5	NA	CASSLGGIGQPQHF	TGTGCCAGCAGTTTGGGGGGGATCGGTCAGCCCCAGCATTTT
many	TRBV6-2/TRBV6-3	TRBJ1-5	NA	CASSYSALSNQPQHF	TGTGCCAGCAGTTACAGCGCTTTGAGCAATCAGCCCCAGCATTTT
NA	TRBV20-1	TRBJ2-4	NA	CSAEMRILAKNIQYF	TGCAGTGCAGAGATGCGAATTTTAGCCAAAAACATTCAGTACTTC
NA	TRBV5-8	TRBJ2-4	NA	CASSHQPLAKNIQYF	TGTGCCAGCAGCCATCAACCTCTAGCCAAAAACATTCAGTACTTC
many	TRBV7-9	TRBJ2-5	NA	CASSLGRVQETQYF	TGTGCCAGCAGCTTAGGACGGGTACAAGAGACCCAGTACTTC